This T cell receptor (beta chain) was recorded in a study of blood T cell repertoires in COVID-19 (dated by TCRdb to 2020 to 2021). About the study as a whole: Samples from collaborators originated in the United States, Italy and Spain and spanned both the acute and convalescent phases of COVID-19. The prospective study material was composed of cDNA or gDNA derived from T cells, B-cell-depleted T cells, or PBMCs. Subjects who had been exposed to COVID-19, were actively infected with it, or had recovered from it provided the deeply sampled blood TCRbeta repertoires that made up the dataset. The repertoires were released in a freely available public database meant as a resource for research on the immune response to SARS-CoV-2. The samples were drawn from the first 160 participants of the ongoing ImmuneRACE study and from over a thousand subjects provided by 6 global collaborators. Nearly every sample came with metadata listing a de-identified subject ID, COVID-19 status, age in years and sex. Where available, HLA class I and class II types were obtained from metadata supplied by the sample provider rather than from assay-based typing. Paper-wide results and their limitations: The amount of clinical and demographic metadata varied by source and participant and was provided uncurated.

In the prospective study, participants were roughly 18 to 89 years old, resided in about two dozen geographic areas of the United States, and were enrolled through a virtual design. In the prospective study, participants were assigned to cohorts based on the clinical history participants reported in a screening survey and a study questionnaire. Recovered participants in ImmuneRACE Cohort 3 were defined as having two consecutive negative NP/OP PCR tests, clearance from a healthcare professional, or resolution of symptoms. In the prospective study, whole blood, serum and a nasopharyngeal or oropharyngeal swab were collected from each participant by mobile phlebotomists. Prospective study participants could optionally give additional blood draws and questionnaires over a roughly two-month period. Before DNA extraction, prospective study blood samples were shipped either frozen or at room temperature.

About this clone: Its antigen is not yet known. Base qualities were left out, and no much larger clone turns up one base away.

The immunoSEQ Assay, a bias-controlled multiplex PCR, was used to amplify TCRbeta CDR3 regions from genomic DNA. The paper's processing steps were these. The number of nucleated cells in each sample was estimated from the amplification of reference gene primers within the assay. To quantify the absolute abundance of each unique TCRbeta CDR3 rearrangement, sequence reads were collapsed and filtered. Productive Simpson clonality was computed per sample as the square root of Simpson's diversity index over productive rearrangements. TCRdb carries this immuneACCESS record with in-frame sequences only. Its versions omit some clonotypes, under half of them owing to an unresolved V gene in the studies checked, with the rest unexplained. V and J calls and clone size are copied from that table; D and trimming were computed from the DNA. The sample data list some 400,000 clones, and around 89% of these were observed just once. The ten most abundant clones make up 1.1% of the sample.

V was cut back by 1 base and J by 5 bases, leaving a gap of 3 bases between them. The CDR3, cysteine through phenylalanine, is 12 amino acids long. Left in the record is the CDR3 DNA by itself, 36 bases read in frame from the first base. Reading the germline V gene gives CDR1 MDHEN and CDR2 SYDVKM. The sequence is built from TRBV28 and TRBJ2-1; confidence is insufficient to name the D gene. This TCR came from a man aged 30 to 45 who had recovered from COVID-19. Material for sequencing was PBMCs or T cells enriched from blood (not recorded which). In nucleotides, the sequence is TGTGCCAGCAGTTTATACAACAATGAGCAGTTCTTC. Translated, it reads CASSLYNNEQFF.